This T cell receptor (beta chain) was profiled in a study of lymphopenia after photon versus proton radiotherapy. The V and J ends lost 1 base and 3 bases respectively, with 19 bases between them. Per the germline V gene, CDR1 is SGHTA and CDR2 is FQGNSA. The CDR3 is made up of 17 amino acids. Study-wide findings and caveats: After the lymphocyte nadir, photon-treated repertoires showed oligoclonal expansion, especially of CD8+ Temra cells. Relative stability marked proton patients; photon patients lost diversity and naive cells.

A note on this clone: Its antigen remains unidentified.

Sequenced by immunoSEQ multiplex PCR; TCRdb stores in-frame clones only, minus some. The sample records 150,000 to 200,000 clones, about 85% being singletons. Material: peripheral blood, obtained from a patient treated with photon-based radiotherapy. This sequence was found in a man between 50 and 59 years old with gastric cancer. The chain recombines TRBV7-2 with TRBJ2-7; maybe TRBD2 (6 bases). CDR3 nucleotide sequence: TGTGCCAGCAGCTTAGAAGCCACCGCACGGGGGAACTACGAGCAGTACTTC. It is translated as CASSLEATARGNYEQYF. The full variable domain, rest sourced from reference TRBV7-2 and TRBJ2-7, is GAGVSQSPSNKVTEKGKDVELRCDPISGHTALYWYRQSLGQGLEFLIYFQGNSAPDKSGLPSDRFSAERTGGSVSTLTIQRTQQEDSAVYLCASSLEATARGNYEQYFGPGTRLTVT.